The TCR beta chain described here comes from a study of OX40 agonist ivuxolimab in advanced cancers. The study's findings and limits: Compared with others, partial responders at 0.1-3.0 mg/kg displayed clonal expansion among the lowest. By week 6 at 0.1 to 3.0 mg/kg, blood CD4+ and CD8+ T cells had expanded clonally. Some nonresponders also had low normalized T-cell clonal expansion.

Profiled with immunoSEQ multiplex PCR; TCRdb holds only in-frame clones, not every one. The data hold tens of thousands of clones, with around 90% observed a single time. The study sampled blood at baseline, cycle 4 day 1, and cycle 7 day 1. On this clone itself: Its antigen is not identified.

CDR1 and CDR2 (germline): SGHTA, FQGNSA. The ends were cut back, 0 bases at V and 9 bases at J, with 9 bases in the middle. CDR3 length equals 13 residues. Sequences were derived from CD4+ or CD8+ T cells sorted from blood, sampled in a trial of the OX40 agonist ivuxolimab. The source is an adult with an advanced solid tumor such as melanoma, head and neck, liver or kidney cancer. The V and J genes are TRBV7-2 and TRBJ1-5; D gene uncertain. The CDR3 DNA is TGTGCCAGCAGCTTAGCTGTGGGGAGGCCCCAGCATTTT. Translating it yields CASSLAVGRPQHF.